Given below is one T cell receptor (beta chain) in context. Its antigen is unidentified. This specimen comes from a study of T cell repertoires in cytomegalovirus infection. The V segment lost 4 bases and the J segment 6 bases; nucleotides outside the gene matches: 7. Germline values: CDR1 MGHRA, CDR2 YSYEKL. The CDR3 is 15 residues long. TCRdb recomputed calls from the reads with MiXCR, one row per CDR3 protein. The table includes approximately 910,000 distinct CDR3 sequences, roughly 30% detected once. General observations from the study: In two of eight donors, the top clonotype was HLA-C-restricted CMV-specific.

This chain joins TRBV4-1 and TRBJ1-5; 9 positions agree with TRBD1. The input for sequencing was cultured CD8+ T cells from PBMCs, taken from culture after CMV antigen stimulation. This clonotype was obtained from a human donor in good health (CMV status not recorded). Some clones in this sample may be carry-over from other donors' samples. CDR3 sequence: CASSLGTGIGQPQHF. CDR3 sequence (DNA): TGCGCCAGCAGCCTAGGGACAGGGATTGGTCAGCCCCAGCATTTT.